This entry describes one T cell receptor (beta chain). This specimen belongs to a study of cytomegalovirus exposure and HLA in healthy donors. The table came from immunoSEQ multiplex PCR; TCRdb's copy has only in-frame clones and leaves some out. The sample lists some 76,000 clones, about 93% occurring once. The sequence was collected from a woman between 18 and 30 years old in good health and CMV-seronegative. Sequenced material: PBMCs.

In DNA, the CDR3 is TGTGCCAGCAGTTTAGGACAGGGTAGGACTGAAGCTTTCTTT. Its translation is CASSLGQGRTEAFF. V is TRBV28 and J is TRBJ1-1, with TRBD1 matching 8 bases. Germline assignment: CDR1 MDHEN and CDR2 SYDVKM. CDR3 length: 14 amino acids. Trimming at V came to 2 bases and at J to 5 bases, leaving 4 bases not matched to a gene. The full variable domain, rest sourced from reference TRBV28 and TRBJ1-1, is DVKVTQSSRYLVKRTGEKVFLECVQDMDHENMFWYRQDPGLGLRLIYFSYDVKMKEKGDIPEGYSVSREKKERFSLILESASTNQTSMYLCASSLGQGRTEAFFGQGTRLTVV.